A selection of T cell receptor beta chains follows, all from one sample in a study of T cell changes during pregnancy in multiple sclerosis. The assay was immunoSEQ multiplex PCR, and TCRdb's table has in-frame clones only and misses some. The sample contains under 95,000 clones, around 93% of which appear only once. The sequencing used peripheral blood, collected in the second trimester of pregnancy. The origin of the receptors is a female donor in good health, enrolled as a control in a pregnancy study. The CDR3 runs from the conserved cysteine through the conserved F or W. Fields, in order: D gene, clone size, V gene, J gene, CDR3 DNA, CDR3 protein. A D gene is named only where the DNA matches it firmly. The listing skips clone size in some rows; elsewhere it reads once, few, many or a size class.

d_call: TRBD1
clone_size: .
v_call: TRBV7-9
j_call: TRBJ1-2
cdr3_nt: TGTGCCAGCAGCTCCGGGACAGGGGTGTATGGCTACACCTTC
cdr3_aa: CASSSGTGVYGYTF

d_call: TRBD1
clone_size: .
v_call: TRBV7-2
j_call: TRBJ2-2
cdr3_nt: TGTGCCAGCAGGACAGGGGGTTCCACCGGGGAGCTGTTTTTT
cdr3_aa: CASRTGGSTGELFF

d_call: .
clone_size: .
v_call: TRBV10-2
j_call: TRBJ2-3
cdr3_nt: TGCGCCAGCAGTGAGCCGTTCTTCAAAAAGGGGGAAATACGCAAGTATTTT
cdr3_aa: CASSEPFFKKGEIRKYF

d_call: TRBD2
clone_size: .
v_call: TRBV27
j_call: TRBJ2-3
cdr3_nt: TGTGCCAGCAGCGGACTAGCGGGGGGATACACAGATACGCAGTATTTT
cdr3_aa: CASSGLAGGYTDTQYF

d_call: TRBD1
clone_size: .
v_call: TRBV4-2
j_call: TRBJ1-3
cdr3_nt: TGTGCCAGCAGCCAAAAGGGAGGACAGGGGGGCAACACCATATATTTT
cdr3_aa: CASSQKGGQGGNTIYF

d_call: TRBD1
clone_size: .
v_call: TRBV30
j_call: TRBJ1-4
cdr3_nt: TGTGCGCTTGGACAGGGAGGAGAAAAACTGTTTTTT
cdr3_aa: CALGQGGEKLFF

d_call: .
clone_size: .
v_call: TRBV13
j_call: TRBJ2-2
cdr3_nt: TGTGCCAGCAGCGGGTTTTTAGCCGGCTCGAACACCGGGGAGCTGTTTTTT
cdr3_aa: CASSGFLAGSNTGELFF

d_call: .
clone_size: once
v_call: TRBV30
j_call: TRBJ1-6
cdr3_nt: TGTGCCTGGAGGAGGGGGATAGGTGATAATTCACCCCTCCACTTT
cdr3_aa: CAWRRGIGDNSPLHF

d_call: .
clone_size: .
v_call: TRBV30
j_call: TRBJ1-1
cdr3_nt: TGTGCCTGGAGTGCCGCGGGTGGGAACACTGAAGCTTTCTTT
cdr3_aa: CAWSAAGGNTEAFF

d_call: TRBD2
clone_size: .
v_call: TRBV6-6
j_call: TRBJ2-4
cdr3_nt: TGTGCCAGCAGTTACTCGGGACTAGCGGAAAACATTCAGTACTTC
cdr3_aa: CASSYSGLAENIQYF